These T cell receptor beta chains were read from a single sample in a study of immune characterization of retroperitoneal liposarcoma. TCRdb fed the PCR reads into MiXCR, producing one record per CDR3 protein. Among 2,000 to 2,500 distinct CDR3 sequences listed, under 55% were seen once. Source material: tumor tissue. The receptors were gathered from a female donor with retroperitoneal liposarcoma. Both conserved end residues are part of each CDR3. A D gene is named only where the DNA matches it firmly. The listing skips clone size in some rows; elsewhere it reads once, few, many or a size class.

j_gene: TRBJ2-1
abundance: NA
v_gene: TRBV11-1
d_gene: NA
CDR3aa: CASSSTKGSSYNEQFF
CDR3nt: TGTGCCAGCAGCTCTACTAAGGGGAGCTCCTACAATGAGCAGTTCTTC

j_gene: TRBJ2-1
abundance: few
v_gene: TRBV12-3/TRBV12-4
d_gene: NA
CDR3aa: CASSFWGTYNEQFF
CDR3nt: TGTGCCAGCAGTTTTTGGGGAACCTACAATGAGCAGTTCTTC

j_gene: TRBJ2-1
abundance: few
v_gene: TRBV7-3
d_gene: NA
CDR3aa: CASRRVPEQFF
CDR3nt: TGTGCCAGCAGACGAGTACCTGAGCAGTTCTTC

j_gene: TRBJ2-5
abundance: NA
v_gene: TRBV6-1
d_gene: TRBD2
CDR3aa: CASRISGGVGTQYF
CDR3nt: TGTGCCAGCAGAATTTCGGGGGGGGTGGGGACCCAGTACTTC

j_gene: TRBJ2-2
abundance: NA
v_gene: TRBV12-3/TRBV12-4
d_gene: NA
CDR3aa: CASSPRRTGTGELFF
CDR3nt: TGTGCCAGCAGTCCCAGAAGGACCGGGACCGGGGAGCTGTTTTTT

j_gene: TRBJ2-1
abundance: NA
v_gene: TRBV7-8
d_gene: TRBD2
CDR3aa: CASSLETSGRGGEQFF
CDR3nt: TGTGCCAGCAGCTTAGAAACTAGCGGGAGGGGGGGGGAGCAGTTCTTC

j_gene: TRBJ1-6
abundance: NA
v_gene: TRBV6-1
d_gene: NA
CDR3aa: CASSTTGLYMGSPLHF
CDR3nt: TGTGCCAGCAGTACCACGGGCCTCTATATGGGTTCACCCCTCCACTTT

j_gene: TRBJ2-4
abundance: few
v_gene: TRBV6-5
d_gene: NA
CDR3aa: CASSPLDRSKNIQYF
CDR3nt: TGTGCCAGCAGTCCTCTGGATAGAAGCAAAAACATTCAGTACTTC

j_gene: TRBJ2-7
abundance: NA
v_gene: TRBV7-2
d_gene: NA
CDR3aa: CASSLADSYEQYF
CDR3nt: TGTGCCAGCAGCTTAGCGGACAGCTACGAGCAGTACTTC

j_gene: TRBJ2-2
abundance: few
v_gene: TRBV6-5
d_gene: NA
CDR3aa: CASSYYRGTGELFF
CDR3nt: TGTGCCAGCAGTTACTATCGGGGAACCGGGGAGCTGTTTTTT

j_gene: TRBJ2-1
abundance: NA
v_gene: TRBV6-1
d_gene: NA
CDR3aa: CASSDEVYYNEQFF
CDR3nt: TGTGCCAGCAGTGATGAAGTCTACTACAATGAGCAGTTCTTC

j_gene: TRBJ2-5
abundance: NA
v_gene: TRBV12-3/TRBV12-4
d_gene: NA
CDR3aa: CASRENTKETQYF
CDR3nt: TGTGCCAGCAGAGAGAACACCAAAGAGACCCAGTACTTC

j_gene: TRBJ1-5
abundance: few
v_gene: TRBV6-1
d_gene: NA
CDR3aa: CASKGTRAEQPQHF
CDR3nt: TGTGCCAGCAAGGGCACGAGGGCCGAACAGCCCCAGCATTTT

j_gene: TRBJ1-1
abundance: NA
v_gene: TRBV5-1
d_gene: TRBD1
CDR3aa: CASSYRGNTEAFF
CDR3nt: TGCGCCAGCAGCTACAGGGGAAACACTGAAGCTTTCTTT

j_gene: TRBJ2-1
abundance: once
v_gene: TRBV7-2
d_gene: TRBD1
CDR3aa: CASNPGQASSEQFF
CDR3nt: TGTGCCAGCAACCCAGGACAGGCCAGTAGTGAGCAGTTCTTC

j_gene: TRBJ2-3
abundance: NA
v_gene: TRBV6-1
d_gene: NA
CDR3aa: CASSERGGVSTDTQYF
CDR3nt: TGTGCCAGCAGTGAACGGGGAGGAGTTAGCACAGATACGCAGTATTTT

j_gene: TRBJ2-3
abundance: NA
v_gene: TRBV6-6
d_gene: NA
CDR3aa: CASSYRDNTDTQYF
CDR3nt: TGTGCCAGCAGTTACAGGGACAACACAGATACGCAGTATTTT

j_gene: TRBJ1-5
abundance: NA
v_gene: TRBV5-3
d_gene: NA
CDR3aa: CASSLGPNSNQPQHF
CDR3nt: TGTGCCAGCAGCTTGGGTCCGAATAGCAATCAGCCCCAGCATTTT

j_gene: TRBJ2-7
abundance: once
v_gene: TRBV12-3/TRBV12-4
d_gene: TRBD1
CDR3aa: CASGRTGDPKQYF
CDR3nt: TGTGCCAGCGGAAGGACAGGGGACCCCAAGCAGTACTTC

j_gene: TRBJ1-2
abundance: few
v_gene: TRBV6-1
d_gene: TRBD1
CDR3aa: CASSARQGGNYGYTF
CDR3nt: TGTGCCAGCAGTGCAAGACAGGGAGGTAACTATGGCTACACCTTC

j_gene: TRBJ2-5
abundance: large
v_gene: TRBV27
d_gene: NA
CDR3aa: CASSPRDGEETQYF
CDR3nt: TGTGCCAGCAGTCCCCGGGACGGGGAAGAGACCCAGTACTTC

j_gene: TRBJ2-5
abundance: once
v_gene: TRBV11-2
d_gene: NA
CDR3aa: CASSLRIGQETQYF
CDR3nt: TGTGCCAGCAGCTTAAGGATCGGCCAAGAGACCCAGTACTTC

j_gene: TRBJ2-3
abundance: NA
v_gene: TRBV12-5
d_gene: NA
CDR3aa: CASGFGVDTQYF
CDR3nt: TGTGCTAGTGGTTTTGGGGTAGATACGCAGTATTTT

j_gene: TRBJ2-1
abundance: NA
v_gene: TRBV7-2
d_gene: TRBD2
CDR3aa: CASSPWTSGTEQFF
CDR3nt: TGTGCCAGCAGCCCCTGGACTAGCGGGACTGAGCAGTTCTTC

j_gene: TRBJ2-5
abundance: NA
v_gene: TRBV6-1
d_gene: TRBD1
CDR3aa: CASREGQGEAETQYF
CDR3nt: TGTGCCAGCAGAGAGGGACAGGGGGAGGCGGAGACCCAGTACTTC

j_gene: TRBJ2-2
abundance: few
v_gene: TRBV6-6
d_gene: NA
CDR3aa: CASRDKIQGGTGELFF
CDR3nt: TGTGCCAGCAGGGACAAGATTCAGGGGGGCACCGGGGAGCTGTTTTTT

j_gene: TRBJ2-1
abundance: NA
v_gene: TRBV6-1
d_gene: NA
CDR3aa: CASSEALGGIEQFF
CDR3nt: TGTGCCAGCAGTGAAGCGCTAGGGGGGATTGAGCAGTTCTTC

j_gene: TRBJ2-7
abundance: NA
v_gene: TRBV7-2
d_gene: NA
CDR3aa: CASSLGFGSEQYF
CDR3nt: TGTGCCAGCAGCTTAGGTTTCGGGAGCGAGCAGTACTTC

j_gene: TRBJ2-1
abundance: once
v_gene: TRBV28
d_gene: NA
CDR3aa: CASSLVQNEQFF
CDR3nt: TGTGCCAGCAGTTTAGTACAGAATGAGCAGTTCTTC

j_gene: TRBJ1-4
abundance: medium-sized
v_gene: TRBV12-3/TRBV12-4
d_gene: TRBD1
CDR3aa: CASSFGTGGKKLFF
CDR3nt: TGTGCCAGCAGTTTTGGGACAGGGGGTAAAAAACTGTTTTTT

j_gene: TRBJ1-1
abundance: once
v_gene: TRBV6-1
d_gene: NA
CDR3aa: CASSRQENTEAFF
CDR3nt: TGTGCCAGCAGTAGACAGGAGAACACTGAAGCTTTCTTT

j_gene: TRBJ2-4
abundance: NA
v_gene: TRBV12-3/TRBV12-4
d_gene: NA
CDR3aa: CASTLSAGSNEQYF
CDR3nt: TGTGCCAGCACCCTATCGGCCGGGAGCAATGAGCAGTACTTC

j_gene: TRBJ2-7
abundance: NA
v_gene: TRBV7-8
d_gene: TRBD2
CDR3aa: CASSVAGESNEQYF
CDR3nt: TGTGCCAGCAGCGTAGCGGGAGAGAGCAATGAGCAGTACTTC

j_gene: TRBJ1-5
abundance: medium-sized
v_gene: TRBV4-1
d_gene: NA
CDR3aa: CASSLGTVNQPQHF
CDR3nt: TGCGCCAGCAGCCTCGGGACGGTGAATCAGCCCCAGCATTTT

j_gene: TRBJ1-2
abundance: NA
v_gene: TRBV12-3/TRBV12-4
d_gene: TRBD1
CDR3aa: CASSLDRVKGYTF
CDR3nt: TGTGCCAGCAGTTTGGACAGGGTAAAAGGCTACACCTTC

j_gene: TRBJ2-3
abundance: NA
v_gene: TRBV11-3
d_gene: TRBD2
CDR3aa: CASSFSGRGGKDTQYF
CDR3nt: TGTGCCAGCAGCTTCAGTGGCCGGGGGGGGAAAGATACGCAGTATTTT

j_gene: TRBJ1-5
abundance: NA
v_gene: TRBV6-1
d_gene: NA
CDR3aa: CASKAPPQGAPVGNQPQHF
CDR3nt: TGTGCCAGCAAAGCTCCCCCCCAGGGCGCCCCGGTGGGCAATCAGCCCCAGCATTTT

j_gene: TRBJ2-1
abundance: few
v_gene: TRBV7-7
d_gene: TRBD1
CDR3aa: CASSLRQGALYEQFF
CDR3nt: TGTGCTAGCAGCCTTAGACAGGGGGCTTTGTATGAGCAGTTCTTC

j_gene: TRBJ2-2
abundance: NA
v_gene: TRBV6-8
d_gene: NA
CDR3aa: CASSAAYGGELFF
CDR3nt: TGTGCCAGCAGTGCGGCGTACGGCGGGGAGCTGTTTTTT

j_gene: TRBJ2-7
abundance: medium-sized
v_gene: TRBV7-6
d_gene: TRBD2
CDR3aa: CASSPGGVDEQYF
CDR3nt: TGTGCCAGCAGCCCGGGGGGGGTTGACGAGCAGTACTTC

j_gene: TRBJ1-5
abundance: NA
v_gene: TRBV12-3/TRBV12-4
d_gene: NA
CDR3aa: CASSLASSNQPQHF
CDR3nt: TGTGCCAGCAGTTTAGCGTCGAGCAATCAGCCCCAGCATTTT

j_gene: TRBJ2-1
abundance: once
v_gene: TRBV11-2
d_gene: NA
CDR3aa: CASSLGRSETQFF
CDR3nt: TGTGCCAGCAGCTTGGGAAGGTCGGAGACCCAGTTCTTC

j_gene: TRBJ2-1
abundance: NA
v_gene: TRBV7-2
d_gene: NA
CDR3aa: CASSLGFGSEQFF
CDR3nt: TGTGCCAGCAGCTTAGGTTTCGGGAGCGAGCAGTTCTTC

j_gene: TRBJ2-7
abundance: NA
v_gene: TRBV7-2
d_gene: NA
CDR3aa: CASSLAPAEQYF
CDR3nt: TGTGCCAGCAGCTTAGCGCCTGCCGAGCAGTACTTC

j_gene: TRBJ2-7
abundance: NA
v_gene: TRBV7-2
d_gene: NA
CDR3aa: CASSLARLWSSYEQYF
CDR3nt: TGTGCCAGCAGCTTAGCCCGGCTCTGGTCCTCCTACGAGCAGTACTTC

j_gene: TRBJ2-7
abundance: few
v_gene: TRBV6-1
d_gene: TRBD2
CDR3aa: CASSPQGSGRDEQYF
CDR3nt: TGTGCCAGCAGCCCCCAGGGTAGCGGGAGAGACGAGCAGTACTTC

j_gene: TRBJ2-3
abundance: NA
v_gene: TRBV4-1
d_gene: TRBD2
CDR3aa: CASSQDRLAGGADTQYF
CDR3nt: TGCGCCAGCAGCCAAGATCGGCTAGCGGGAGGAGCAGATACGCAGTATTTT

j_gene: TRBJ2-1
abundance: few
v_gene: TRBV6-1
d_gene: NA
CDR3aa: CASSLGGGGHEQFF
CDR3nt: TGTGCCAGCAGTCTCGGGGGCGGGGGACACGAGCAGTTCTTC

j_gene: TRBJ2-7
abundance: NA
v_gene: TRBV10-2
d_gene: NA
CDR3aa: CASREPNGLADTGLMGEQYF
CDR3nt: TGCGCCAGCAGGGAGCCTAACGGACTGGCCGATACTGGGCTCATGGGCGAGCAGTACTTC

j_gene: TRBJ2-4
abundance: NA
v_gene: TRBV6-6
d_gene: NA
CDR3aa: CASSAGEGVEAKNIQYF
CDR3nt: TGTGCCAGCAGTGCCGGGGAAGGGGTGGAAGCCAAAAACATTCAGTACTTC

j_gene: TRBJ2-1
abundance: few
v_gene: TRBV6-1
d_gene: NA
CDR3aa: CASSLTSSYEQFF
CDR3nt: TGTGCCAGCAGTCTTACTAGCTCCTACGAGCAGTTCTTC

j_gene: TRBJ2-3
abundance: NA
v_gene: TRBV6-5
d_gene: NA
CDR3aa: CASSYRGGLTDTQYF
CDR3nt: TGTGCCAGCAGTTACCGGGGAGGACTCACAGATACGCAGTATTTT

j_gene: TRBJ2-7
abundance: few
v_gene: TRBV5-6
d_gene: NA
CDR3aa: CASTKGPYEQYF
CDR3nt: TGTGCCAGCACCAAGGGCCCCTACGAGCAGTACTTC

j_gene: TRBJ1-2
abundance: NA
v_gene: TRBV6-1
d_gene: NA
CDR3aa: CASGGTAGRGYTF
CDR3nt: TGTGCCAGCGGAGGGACTGCTGGTCGGGGCTACACCTTC

j_gene: TRBJ2-2
abundance: medium-sized
v_gene: TRBV7-7
d_gene: NA
CDR3aa: CASSFEETGELFF
CDR3nt: TGTGCCAGCAGCTTCGAAGAGACCGGGGAGCTGTTTTTT

j_gene: TRBJ2-1
abundance: NA
v_gene: TRBV6-1
d_gene: TRBD2
CDR3aa: CASSSTLAGGRRETQFF
CDR3nt: TGTGCCAGCAGTTCCACCCTGGCGGGAGGGCGACGAGAGACCCAGTTCTTC

j_gene: TRBJ2-7
abundance: NA
v_gene: TRBV10-1
d_gene: NA
CDR3aa: CASSDPGYEQYF
CDR3nt: TGCGCCAGCAGTGATCCAGGGTACGAGCAGTACTTC

j_gene: TRBJ2-6
abundance: NA
v_gene: TRBV6-6
d_gene: NA
CDR3aa: CASRRSGANVLNF
CDR3nt: TGTGCCAGCAGAAGGTCTGGGGCCAACGTCCTGAATTTC

j_gene: TRBJ2-3
abundance: NA
v_gene: TRBV6-9
d_gene: TRBD1
CDR3aa: CASRTWDSLMTDTQYF
CDR3nt: TGTGCCAGCAGGACATGGGACAGCCTTATGACAGATACGCAGTATTTT